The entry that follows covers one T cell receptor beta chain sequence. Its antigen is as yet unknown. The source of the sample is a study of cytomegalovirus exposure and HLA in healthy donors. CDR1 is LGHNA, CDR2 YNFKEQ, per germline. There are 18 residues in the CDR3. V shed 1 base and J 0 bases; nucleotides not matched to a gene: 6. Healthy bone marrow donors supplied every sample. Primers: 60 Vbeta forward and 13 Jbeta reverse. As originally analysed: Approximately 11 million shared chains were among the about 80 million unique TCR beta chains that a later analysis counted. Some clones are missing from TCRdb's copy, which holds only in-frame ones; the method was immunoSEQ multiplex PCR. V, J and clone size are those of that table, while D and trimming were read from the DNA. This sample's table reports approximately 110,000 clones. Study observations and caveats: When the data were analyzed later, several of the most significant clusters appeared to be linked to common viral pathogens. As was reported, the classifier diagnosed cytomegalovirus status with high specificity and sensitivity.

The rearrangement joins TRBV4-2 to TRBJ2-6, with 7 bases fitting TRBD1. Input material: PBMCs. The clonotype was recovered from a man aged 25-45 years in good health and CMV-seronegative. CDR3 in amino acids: CASSQVGTVNSGANVLTF. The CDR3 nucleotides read TGTGCCAGCAGCCAAGTGGGGACAGTCAACTCTGGGGCCAACGTCCTGACTTTC.